The T cell receptor beta chain described here comes from a study of blood T cell repertoires in COVID-19. Background on the study: Samples came from the United States, Italy and Spain, spanning acute and convalescent COVID-19. PBMCs, B-cell-depleted T cells, or T cells provided the cDNA or gDNA that made up the material.

Germline-derived CDR1 and CDR2 are MGHRA and YSYEKL. Losses at the gene ends were 2 bases for V and 9 bases for J; bases not matched to a gene: 17. CDR3 size: 17 residues. This clone was detected only a few times. Authors' processing steps: Nucleated cell counts were estimated from reference gene primer amplification. Profiling relied on immunoSEQ multiplex PCR, and the TCRdb table lists in-frame clones only, not all of them. From that table come the V and J calls and clone size; the DNA was used to work out D and trimming. The sample carries about 200,000 clones, approximately 84% recorded once. This TCR derives from a woman of 80 years or more with acute or convalescent COVID-19. This sequence joins TRBV4-1 and TRBJ1-2, with 8 bases fitting TRBD1. The sample consisted of peripheral blood. The CDR3 loop reads CASSQPTRGQGARSYTF. The DNA of the CDR3 is TGCGCCAGCAGCCAACCGACCAGAGGGCAGGGGGCACGAAGCTACACCTTC.